This T cell receptor beta chain was obtained from a study of Graves' ophthalmopathy and Graves' hyperthyroidism. For the study at large: Before any treatment, peripheral blood was taken at the initial diagnosis. Points from the study as a whole: Detection in blood was also observed for most expanded thyroid clonotypes above 0.001 frequency.

Notes on this clonotype: Its matching antigen is unknown.

The germline V gene encodes CDR1 MRHNA and CDR2 SNTAGT. The CDR3 is made up of 14 amino acids. V was pared by 3 bases and J by 3 bases, with 11 bases between. Fresh peripheral blood, 10 ml, was the PBMC source. CDR3 regions of TCR beta were amplified from RNA transcripts. First-round RT-PCR employed HTBI primers, with a second-round multiplex PCR after it. Using its own MiXCR run on the multiplex PCR reads, TCRdb lists one record per CDR3 protein. The sample has about 420,000 distinct CDR3 sequences; roughly 21% are singletons. The sample comprised peripheral blood. V gene TRBV6-4 combines with J gene TRBJ2-5, with D tentatively TRBD2 (6 bases). The source of this sequence is a woman aged 18-29 years with stable Graves' hyperthyroidism. The CDR3 reads CASSEGTLKETQYF. For the CDR3, the DNA is TGTGCCAGCAGTGAGGGGACTCTTAAAGAGACCCAGTACTTC.